This paragraph reports one T cell receptor (beta chain). What it binds is not known. One end of the junction is discordant with germline, which a read error may explain. Healthy individuals who donated bone marrow served as the donors. PCR involved 60 Vbeta and 13 Jbeta primers. Measured with immunoSEQ multiplex PCR; TCRdb has only the in-frame clones, and not every one. The sample contains some 140,000 clones, approximately 80% of which appear only once. These data originate in a study of cytomegalovirus exposure and HLA in healthy donors. The CDR3 consists of 12 residues. The germline CDR1 and CDR2 sequences are SEHNR and FQNEAQ (reference sequence). Findings of the study overall: Available immune exposure information covered CMV serostatus only. When the data were analyzed later, several of the most significant clusters appeared to be linked to common viral pathogens. According to a later analysis, most TCR beta chains associated with CMV appeared HLA-restricted.

The material sequenced was PBMCs. The V call is TRBV7-9, the J call TRBJ2-1, with a tentative D call TRBD2 (6 bases). The receptor's source is a man aged 25-45 years in good health and CMV-seronegative. This chain's CDR3 is CSSILNSGEQFF. CDR3 nucleotides: TGTTCCAGCATCTTGAATAGCGGAGAGCAGTTCTTC.